This TCR beta chain was sequenced in a study of identical twins. CDR1 is MNHEY, CDR2 SVGAGI, per germline. Trimming left V 0 bases short and J 1 base short, with 10 bases between. CDR3 length: 15 residues. A template switching step contributed a universal primer site, while unique molecular identifiers were present in the cDNA. TCRdb independently ran MiXCR on the 5' RACE reads; one entry per CDR3 protein. The profile shows under 350,000 distinct CDR3 sequences, roughly 9% of them singletons. At least ten counts were recorded for this clonotype. This sample also belongs to another study, concerning yellow fever vaccine responses in identical twins.

The sequence came from a woman aged 18-29 years in good health. The source material was CD8+ T cells sorted from blood. The J gene is TRBJ2-7, the V gene TRBV6-5; unclear D gene. CDR3 amino acids: CASSYSGLGSYEQYF. The CDR3 DNA reads as TGTGCCAGCAGTTACTCAGGTCTGGGGTCCTACGAGCAGTACTTC.